This TCR beta chain originates from a study of cytomegalovirus exposure and HLA in healthy donors. Points on this clone: Its antigen is not identified.

Study-wide points: High sensitivity and specificity were reportedly achieved when the classifier diagnosed cytomegalovirus status.

Libraries were prepared by immunoSEQ multiplex PCR; TCRdb keeps only in-frame clonotypes and omits some of them. The table shows over 150,000 clones, with 85% to 90% occurring only once. The CDR3 runs 12 residues. The genes are TRBV7-5 and TRBJ2-5; TRBD2 was called by the table and not checked on the DNA. TRBV7-5 is a documented pseudogene. Sequencing was done on a sample of PBMCs. The receptor comes from a woman younger than 35 in good health and CMV-seropositive. Here the CDR3 reads CARSLDWETQYF. CDR3 sequence (DNA): TGTGCCAGAAGCTTGGACTGGGAGACCCAGTACTTC.